The 14 T cell receptor beta chains below were found in one sample sequenced in a study of cytomegalovirus exposure and HLA in healthy donors. PCR employed 60 Vbeta and 13 Jbeta primers. Sequencing was performed with immunoSEQ multiplex PCR; in TCRdb, only in-frame clones are kept and a portion is missing. This sample has under 150,000 clones, with more than 70% found just once. Input material: PBMCs. These receptors all come from a woman aged 60-75 years in good health and CMV-seronegative.

DNA for the CDR3: TGTGCCAGTAGTGGCAGGGGAATGGCTGAAGCTTTCTTT. Its translation: CASSGRGMAEAFF. This sequence joins TRBV19 and TRBJ1-1, with D possibly being TRBD1 (6 bases). The V end was cut by 5 bases, the J end by 6 bases, with 13 bases between. The germline V gene encodes CDR1 LNHDA and CDR2 SQIVND (reference sequence). This CDR3 is 13 amino acids long.

The chain uses TRBV5-4 and TRBJ1-4; tentatively, D is TRBD1 (6 bases). Trimming cost V 4 bases and J 5 bases, with 12 bases left between them. This CDR3 is 14 amino acids long. Germline-derived CDR1 and CDR2 are SGHNT and YYREEE (reference sequence). The CDR3 reads CASSRGGGNEKLFF. CDR3 bases: TGTGCCAGCAGCCGGGGAGGGGGAAATGAAAAACTGTTTTTT.

This clone was observed a few times. The chain joins TRBV7-2 to TRBJ2-3, with D maybe TRBD1 (5 bases). The CDR3 runs 13 residues. Germline V gives CDR1 SGHTA, CDR2 FQGNSA. Trimming stripped 2 bases from V and 5 bases from J, with 8 bases between. In DNA form, the CDR3 reads TGTGCCAGCAGCTTAAGAAGGGGAGATACGCAGTATTTT. As protein: CASSLRRGDTQYF.

This clone was seen once. This sequence joins TRBV6-1 and TRBJ2-1; TRBD2 might be the D (5 bases). V was cut by 3 bases and J by 0 bases, with 15 bases left in between. The CDR3 totals 17 residues. The V gene's germline CDR1 is MNHNS and CDR2 SASEGT. In nucleotides, the CDR3 is TGTGCCAGCAGTGATTACCGGGGTATTAGCTCCTACAATGAGCAGTTCTTC. Protein: CASSDYRGISSYNEQFF.

This chain uses TRBV15 with TRBJ2-2, with D perhaps given as TRBD1 or TRBD2 (6 bases each). The V end was cut by 5 bases, the J end by 7 bases, with 14 bases between. The CDR3 sequence is 14 residues long. In germline, CDR1 is LNHNV, CDR2 YYDKDF (reference sequence). The chain's CDR3 is CATSRGGPGGELFF. As DNA, the CDR3 is TGTGCCACCAGCCGAGGGGGGCCGGGCGGGGAGCTGTTTTTT.

This clone has only a few counts. The chain links TRBV30 to TRBJ2-3; D unresolved. The CDR3 is made up of 14 amino acids. V lost 2 bases and J 1 base, leaving 10 bases between the germline ends. Germline V CDR1 and CDR2: GTSNPN, SVGIG (reference sequence). CDR3 coding DNA: TGTGCCTGGAGTCCCTTTCGTGGCACAGATACGCAGTATTTT. Translation: CAWSPFRGTDTQYF.

In its sample, this clone was seen a few times. The CDR3 nucleotides are TGTGCCAGCAGGGGGACAGGGCGTGGGGAGACCCAGTACTTC. Its protein product is CASRGTGRGETQYF. The rearrangement uses TRBV28 and TRBJ2-5; 9 nucleotides match TRBD1. Per the germline V gene, CDR1 is MDHEN and CDR2 is SYDVKM. J gave up 5 bases and V 6 bases, and 7 bases lay outside the gene matches. The CDR3 spans 14 residues.

The chain employs TRBV5-1 and TRBJ2-5; D gene unclear. The CDR3 is 11 residues long. CDR1 and CDR2 from the germline V gene are SGHRS and YFSETQ. V gave up 4 bases and J gave up 5 bases, with 6 bases separating them. This chain's CDR3 is CASSGWETQYF. The CDR3 DNA is TGCGCCAGCAGCGGCTGGGAGACCCAGTACTTC.

This clone was picked up one time. The chain combines TRBV4-1 with TRBJ1-2; 7 bases are a match to TRBD1. The CDR3 is 16 amino acids. Germline assignment: CDR1 MGHRA and CDR2 YSYEKL. V gave up 4 bases and J gave up 0 bases; unmatched junction bases: 8. The chain's CDR3 is CASSPLWTGANYGYTF. As DNA, the CDR3 is TGCGCCAGCAGCCCACTCTGGACAGGAGCTAACTATGGCTACACCTTC.

Remarks on this clone: The sample holds other DNA sequences that translate to the same CDR3. The chain links TRBV7-9 to TRBJ1-5, with D uncertain. Trimming removed 1 base from V and 3 bases from J, with 7 bases in between. The germline V gene has CDR1 SEHNR and CDR2 FQNEAQ (reference sequence). There are 14 residues in the CDR3. This CDR3 reads CASSLGQVNQPQHF. Written as DNA, the CDR3 is TGTGCCAGCAGCTTAGGGCAGGTCAATCAGCCCCAGCATTTT.

The chain has TRBV6-6 and TRBJ1-4; D may be TRBD1 (5 bases). Germline V lookup: CDR1 MNHNY, CDR2 SVGAGI (reference sequence). This CDR3 has 15 residues. V lost 2 bases and J lost 3, with 10 bases in between. The CDR3 here is CASSYDRQPNEKLFF. In DNA form, the CDR3 reads TGTGCCAGCAGTTACGATCGACAGCCTAATGAAAAACTGTTTTTT.

The chain has TRBV18 and TRBJ1-3; D unresolved. The V end was cut by 3 bases, the J end by 0 bases, with 15 bases between. The CDR3 loop spans 17 amino acids. The V gene's germline CDR1 is KGHSH and CDR2 LQKENI. CDR3 protein: CASSPQRSGSSGNTIYF. The DNA of the CDR3 is TGTGCCAGCTCACCCCAACGATCAGGAAGCTCTGGAAACACCATATATTTT.

The chain is built from TRBV5-1 and TRBJ2-2, with TRBD1 matching 8 bases. J lost 5 bases, V lost 4 bases, and 10 bases had no gene match. This CDR3 is 16 amino acids long. Germline values: CDR1 SGHRS, CDR2 YFSETQ. The CDR3 coding sequence is TGCGCCAGCAGCCAAAACAGGGGGATTACAACCGGGGAGCTGTTTTTT. It is translated as CASSQNRGITTGELFF.

The chain recombines TRBV30 with TRBJ2-1, with 11 positions matching TRBD2. Trimming cost V 5 bases and J 9 bases; bases outside gene matches: 6. This CDR3 has 13 amino acids. Per germline, CDR1 GTSNPN and CDR2 SVGIG (reference sequence). As DNA, the CDR3 is TGTGCCTGGTTAGCGGGAGGGCGAGGTGAGCAGTTCTTC. Its translation is CAWLAGGRGEQFF.